This paragraph covers one T cell receptor (beta chain) sequence. This sample is drawn from a study of blood T cell repertoires in COVID-19. Study summary: From the United States, Italy and Spain came samples of acute and convalescent COVID-19. T cells, B-cell-depleted T cells, or PBMCs supplied cDNA or gDNA.

All enrollees were about 18 to 89 years old and from fewer than 30 US areas. Original methodology: By means of reference gene primer amplification, nucleated cell counts were estimated. TCRdb keeps only in-frame clones here, not all; method: immunoSEQ multiplex PCR. The V and J calls and the clone size are those of that table, but D and trimming were determined from the DNA. The table lists approximately 170,000 clones, roughly 85% of them singletons. There are 15 residues in the CDR3. Trimming took 0 bases from V and 7 from J; bases not matched to a gene: 6. Germline V lookup: CDR1 SGHNT, CDR2 YENEEA.

The chain joins TRBV11-3 to TRBJ2-7, with TRBD2 identical over 10 bases. The sequencing input was PBMCs or T cells enriched from blood (not recorded which). The origin of this receptor is a woman in her 70s in a cohort exposed to, infected with or recovered from COVID-19 (not recorded which). CDR3 nucleotides: TGTGCCAGCAGCTTAGATCATGCTAGCGGGGGAGAGCAGTACTTC. This codes for CASSLDHASGGEQYF.